These T cell receptor beta chains were read from a single sample in a study of T cells after yellow fever vaccination. TCRdb passed the 5' RACE reads through MiXCR, listing each CDR3 protein once. Of around 320,000 distinct CDR3 sequences in the sample, approximately 12% were seen once. The sample consisted of CD4+ T cells sorted from PBMCs, taken 45 days after the yellow fever booster vaccination. These receptors were taken from a young man who received the YFV17D yellow fever vaccine. CDR3s leave out the opening cysteine and the closing phenylalanine or tryptophan.

V gene	J gene	CDR3 protein
TRBV9	TRBJ2-3	ASSVQGATGDTQY
TRBV4-2	TRBJ2-1	ASSQDAFSYNEQF
TRBV7-2	TRBJ1-5	ASSLENQPQH
TRBV19	TRBJ1-2	ASSRTGSYGYT
TRBV5-1	TRBJ2-3	ASRFTDTQY
TRBV20-1	TRBJ1-4	SARDTGGGEKLF
TRBV7-2	TRBJ2-7	ASSFRALGGEQY
TRBV6-6	TRBJ2-5	ASSYGGQGGETQY
TRBV29-1	TRBJ2-1	SVRLAGGYNEQF
TRBV20-1	TRBJ2-7	SAQGQNYEQY
TRBV7-3	TRBJ1-2	ASSPWTVSTVGYT
TRBV5-1	TRBJ2-1	ASRTGGAPGGIDEQF
TRBV9	TRBJ2-3	ASSAPNTDTQY
TRBV2	TRBJ2-4	ASSATGRKNIQY
TRBV5-1	TRBJ2-3	ASSLVDDRGDTQY
TRBV12-3/TRBV12-4	TRBJ1-5	ASSLRGGYNQPQH
TRBV18	TRBJ1-1	ASQGQSNTEAF
TRBV7-2	TRBJ2-5	ASSFASGRQETQY
TRBV10-1	TRBJ2-7	ASSEEWKPYEQY
TRBV19	TRBJ1-5	ASSMRGVQSNQPQH
TRBV5-1	TRBJ2-2	ASSLDLAENTGELF
TRBV7-9	TRBJ2-1	ASSPTDRGTYNEQF
TRBV2	TRBJ2-2	ASSGQAANTGELF
TRBV29-1	TRBJ2-1	SVGRRGAVSNEQF
TRBV6-5	TRBJ1-1	ASSSGTVKDSEAF
TRBV5-1	TRBJ2-7	ASNTGKAGGPYEQY
TRBV6-5	TRBJ2-7	ASSPSGATSYEQY
TRBV20-1	TRBJ1-6	SARVSGGSSPLH
TRBV20-1	TRBJ2-1	SARQRGDDEQF
TRBV11-2	TRBJ2-5	ASSLMGLQETQY
TRBV20-1	TRBJ2-5	SASRSLAGEETQY
TRBV18	TRBJ2-2	ASSRRVPGLSNTGELF
TRBV9	TRBJ1-1	ASSQGQGWMNTEAF
TRBV7-2	TRBJ2-2	ASSSRGGELF
TRBV27	TRBJ1-5	ASGGRGIRHPQH
TRBV5-6	TRBJ1-2	ASRTGQGFGNYGYT
TRBV4-3	TRBJ2-7	ASSQDLRYEQY